The source of this TCR beta chain is a study of T cells after somatic rescue of genetic block. CDR3 length: 13 amino acids. Germline CDR1 and CDR2: SGHDT and YYEEEE. Trimming took 7 bases from V and 2 from J, leaving 13 bases between them. Clones were read by immunoSEQ multiplex PCR, and TCRdb kept only the in-frame ones, dropping some. This repertoire shows under 150,000 clones, about 90% found once; its top ten account for more than 1.4%. The receptor was isolated from a woman aged 18-29 years. Sequenced material: peripheral blood mononuclear cells (PBMCs). This sequence joins TRBV5-6 and TRBJ2-7; D possibly corresponds to TRBD1 (6 bases). For the CDR3, the DNA is TGTGCCAGCTCCAGGGGCACCACCTACGAGCAGTACTTC. This sequence encodes CASSRGTTYEQYF.